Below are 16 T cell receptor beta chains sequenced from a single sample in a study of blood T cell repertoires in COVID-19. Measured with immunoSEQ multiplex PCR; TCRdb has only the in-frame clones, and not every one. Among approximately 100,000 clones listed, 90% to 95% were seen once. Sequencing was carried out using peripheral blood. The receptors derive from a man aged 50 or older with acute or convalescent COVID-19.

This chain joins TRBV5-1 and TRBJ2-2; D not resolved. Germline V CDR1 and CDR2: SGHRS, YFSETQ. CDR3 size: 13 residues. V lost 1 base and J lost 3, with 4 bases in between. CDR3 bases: TGCGCCAGCAGCTTGACAGACACCGGGGAGCTGTTTTTT. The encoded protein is CASSLTDTGELFF.

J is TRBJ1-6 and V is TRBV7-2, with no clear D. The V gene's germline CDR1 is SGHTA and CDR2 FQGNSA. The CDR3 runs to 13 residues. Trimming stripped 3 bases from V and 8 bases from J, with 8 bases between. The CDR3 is CASSFPDYSPLHF. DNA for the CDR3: TGTGCCAGCAGCTTTCCAGACTATTCACCCCTCCACTTT.

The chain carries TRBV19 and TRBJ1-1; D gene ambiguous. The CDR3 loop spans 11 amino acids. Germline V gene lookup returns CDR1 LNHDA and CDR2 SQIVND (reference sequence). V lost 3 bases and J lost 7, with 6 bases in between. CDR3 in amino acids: CASSITVEAFF. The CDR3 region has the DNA TGTGCCAGTAGTATTACGGTTGAAGCTTTCTTT.

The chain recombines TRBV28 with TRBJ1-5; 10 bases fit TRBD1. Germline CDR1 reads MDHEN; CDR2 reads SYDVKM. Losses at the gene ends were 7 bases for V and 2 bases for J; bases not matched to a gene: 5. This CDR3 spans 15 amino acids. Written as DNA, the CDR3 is TGTGCCAGCATCGCGGACAGGGGGGGCAATCAGCCCCAGCATTTT. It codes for CASIADRGGNQPQHF.

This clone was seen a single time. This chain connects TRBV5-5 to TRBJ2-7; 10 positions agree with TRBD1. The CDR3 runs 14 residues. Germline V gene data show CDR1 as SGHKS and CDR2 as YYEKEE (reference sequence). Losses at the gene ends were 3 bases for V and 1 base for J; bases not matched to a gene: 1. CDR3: CASSWGQGSYEQYF. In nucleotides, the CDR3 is TGTGCCAGCAGCTGGGGACAGGGGTCCTACGAGCAGTACTTC.

Written as DNA, the CDR3 is TGTGCCAGCAGTGATTTTAAGGGGGGGCTGCAACAGGGTGAAGCTTTCTTT. It encodes CASSDFKGGLQQGEAFF. This sequence joins TRBV2 and TRBJ1-1, with D possibly being TRBD1 (6 bases). Germline CDR1 and CDR2: SNHLY and FYNNEI. Trimming pared 3 bases from V and 7 bases from J, leaving 24 bases between. The CDR3 has 17 amino acids.

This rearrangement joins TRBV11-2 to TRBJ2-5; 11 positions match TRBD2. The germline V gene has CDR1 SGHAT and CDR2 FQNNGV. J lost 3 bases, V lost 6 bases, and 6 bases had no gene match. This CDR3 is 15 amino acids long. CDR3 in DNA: TGTGCCAGCAGTTATAGCGGGGGGGCCGAAGAGACCCAGTACTTC. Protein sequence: CASSYSGGAEETQYF.

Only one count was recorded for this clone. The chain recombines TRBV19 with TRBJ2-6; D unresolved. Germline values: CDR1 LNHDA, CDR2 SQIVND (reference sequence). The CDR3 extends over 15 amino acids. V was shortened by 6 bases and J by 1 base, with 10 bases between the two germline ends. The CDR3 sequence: CASSPTGSGANVLTF. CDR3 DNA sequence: TGTGCCAGTAGCCCCACGGGTTCTGGGGCCAACGTCCTGACTTTC. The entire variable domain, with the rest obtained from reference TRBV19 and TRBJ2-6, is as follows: DGGITQSPKYLFRKEGQNVTLSCEQNLNHDAMYWYRQDPGQGLRLIYYSQIVNDFQKGDIAEGYSVSREKKESFPLTVTSAQKNPTAFYLCASSPTGSGANVLTFGAGSRLTVL.

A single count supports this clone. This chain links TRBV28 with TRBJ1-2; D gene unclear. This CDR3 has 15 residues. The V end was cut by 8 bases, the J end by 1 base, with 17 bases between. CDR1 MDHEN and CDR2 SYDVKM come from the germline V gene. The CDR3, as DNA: TGTGCCAGCGAAAGCCGTGGTGAACTTAACTATGGCTACACCTTC. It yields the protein CASESRGELNYGYTF.

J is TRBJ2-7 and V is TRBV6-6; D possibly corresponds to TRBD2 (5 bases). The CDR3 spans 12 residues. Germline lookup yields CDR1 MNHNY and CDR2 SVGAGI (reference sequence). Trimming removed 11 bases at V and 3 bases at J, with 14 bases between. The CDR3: CAAGADYYEQYF. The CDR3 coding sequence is TGTGCCGCAGGAGCAGACTACTACGAGCAGTACTTC.

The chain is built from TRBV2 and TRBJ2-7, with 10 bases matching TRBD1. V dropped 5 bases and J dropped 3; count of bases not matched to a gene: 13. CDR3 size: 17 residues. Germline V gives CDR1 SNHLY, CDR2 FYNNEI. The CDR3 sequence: CASSLAAGQGRVYEQYF. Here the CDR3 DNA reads TGTGCCAGCAGTTTAGCCGCGGGACAGGGGAGGGTCTACGAGCAGTACTTC.

The CDR3 sequence is CASSLAGTLRTDTQYF. The CDR3 DNA follows: TGCGCCAGCAGCTTGGCCGGGACTCTAAGAACAGATACGCAGTATTTT. The chain carries TRBV5-1 and TRBJ2-3; D may be TRBD2 (6 bases). CDR1 is SGHRS, CDR2 YFSETQ, per germline. Trimming pared 0 bases from V and 3 bases from J, leaving 14 bases between. The CDR3 length is 16 residues.

CDR3 DNA: TGTGCCAGCACTTTCGACAGGGTCGGGGAGACCCAGTACTTC. This gives the protein CASTFDRVGETQYF. This sequence joins TRBV2 and TRBJ2-5; 7 nucleotides line up with TRBD1. With 7 bases clipped from V and 5 bases from J, the junction kept 10 bases outside the gene matches. CDR1 is SNHLY and CDR2 is FYNNEI in the germline V gene. CDR3 length equals 14 residues.

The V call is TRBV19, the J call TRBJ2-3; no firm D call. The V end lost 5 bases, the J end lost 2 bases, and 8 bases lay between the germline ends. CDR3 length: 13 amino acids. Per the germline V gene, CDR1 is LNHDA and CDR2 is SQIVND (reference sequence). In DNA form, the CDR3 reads TGTGCCAGTAGTGGCTCCTCCACAGATACGCAGTATTTT. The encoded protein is CASSGSSTDTQYF.

CDR3 protein: CASSLSSQTQYF. In nucleotides, the CDR3 is TGTGCCAGCAGCCTTAGCAGCCAGACCCAGTACTTC. V usage is TRBV12-3 or TRBV12-4 and J usage is TRBJ2-5; D not certain. Trimming removed 6 bases at V and 6 bases at J, with 11 bases between. This CDR3 contains 12 residues.

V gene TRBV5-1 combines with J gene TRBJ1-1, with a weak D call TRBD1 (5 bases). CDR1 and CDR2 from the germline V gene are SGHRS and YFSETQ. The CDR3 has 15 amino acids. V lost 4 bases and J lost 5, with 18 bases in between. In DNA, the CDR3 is TGCGCCAGCAGCCTGGGGGTGCGGGGTGGTACTGAAGCTTTCTTT. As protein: CASSLGVRGGTEAFF.